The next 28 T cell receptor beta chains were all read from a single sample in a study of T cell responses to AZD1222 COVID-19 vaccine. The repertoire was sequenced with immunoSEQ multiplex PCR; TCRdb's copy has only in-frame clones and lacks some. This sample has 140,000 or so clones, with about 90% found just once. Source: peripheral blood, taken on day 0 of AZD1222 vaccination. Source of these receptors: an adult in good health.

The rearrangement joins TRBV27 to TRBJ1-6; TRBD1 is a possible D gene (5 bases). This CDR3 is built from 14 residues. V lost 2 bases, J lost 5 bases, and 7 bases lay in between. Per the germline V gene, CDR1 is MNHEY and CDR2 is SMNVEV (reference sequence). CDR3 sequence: CASSLIQDNSPLHF. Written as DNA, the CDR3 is TGTGCCAGCAGTTTAATACAGGATAATTCACCCCTCCACTTT.

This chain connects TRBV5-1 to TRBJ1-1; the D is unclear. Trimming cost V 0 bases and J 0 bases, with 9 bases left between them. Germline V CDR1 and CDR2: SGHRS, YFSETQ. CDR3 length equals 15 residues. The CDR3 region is CASSLDTGMNTEAFF. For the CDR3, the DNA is TGCGCCAGCAGCTTGGACACCGGCATGAACACTGAAGCTTTCTTT.

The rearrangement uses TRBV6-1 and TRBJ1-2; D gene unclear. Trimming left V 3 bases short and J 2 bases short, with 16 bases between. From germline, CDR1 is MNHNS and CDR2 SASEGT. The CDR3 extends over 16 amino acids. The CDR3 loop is CASSEGRYTGNYGYTF. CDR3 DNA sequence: TGTGCCAGCAGTGAGGGCCGGTACACTGGCAACTATGGCTACACCTTC.

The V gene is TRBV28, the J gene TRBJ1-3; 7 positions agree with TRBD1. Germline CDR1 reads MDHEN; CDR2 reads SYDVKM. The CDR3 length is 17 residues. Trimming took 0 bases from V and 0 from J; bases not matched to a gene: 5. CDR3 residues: CASSLWGRDSSGNTIYF. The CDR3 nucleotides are TGTGCCAGCAGTTTATGGGGCAGGGACAGCTCTGGAAACACCATATATTTT.

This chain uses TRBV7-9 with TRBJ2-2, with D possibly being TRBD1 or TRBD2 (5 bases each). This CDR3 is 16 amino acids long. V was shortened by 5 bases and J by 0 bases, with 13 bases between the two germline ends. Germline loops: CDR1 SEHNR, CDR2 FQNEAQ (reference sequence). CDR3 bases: TGTGCCAGCAGCCCTACCCGGGGCTCGAACACCGGGGAGCTGTTTTTT. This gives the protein CASSPTRGSNTGELFF.

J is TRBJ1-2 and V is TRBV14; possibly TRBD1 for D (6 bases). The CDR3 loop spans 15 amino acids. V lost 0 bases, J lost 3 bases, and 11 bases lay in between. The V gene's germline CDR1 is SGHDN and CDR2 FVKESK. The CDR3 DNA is TGTGCCAGCAGCCAAGATGCAGGGGCGTACTATGGCTACACCTTC. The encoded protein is CASSQDAGAYYGYTF.

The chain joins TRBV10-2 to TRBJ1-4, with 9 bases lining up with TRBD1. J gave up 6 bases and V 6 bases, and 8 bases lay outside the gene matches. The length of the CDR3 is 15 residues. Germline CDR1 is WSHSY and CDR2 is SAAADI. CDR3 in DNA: TGCGCCAGCAGCGATCCGGGACAGGGTCATGAAAAACTGTTTTTT. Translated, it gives CASSDPGQGHEKLFF.

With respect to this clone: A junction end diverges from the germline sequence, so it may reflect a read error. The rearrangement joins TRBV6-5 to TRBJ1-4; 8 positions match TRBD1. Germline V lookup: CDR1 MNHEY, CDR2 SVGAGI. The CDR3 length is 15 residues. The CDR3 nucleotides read TGTGCCAGCAGTTACTCGCAGGGGGCTAACGAAAAACTGTTTTTT. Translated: CASSYSQGANEKLFF.

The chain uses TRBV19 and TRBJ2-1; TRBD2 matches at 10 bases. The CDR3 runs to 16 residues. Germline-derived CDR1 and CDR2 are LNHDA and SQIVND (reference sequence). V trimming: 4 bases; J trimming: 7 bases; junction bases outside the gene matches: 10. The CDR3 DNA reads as TGTGCCAGTAGTAAGGTGTGGTTAGCGGGGGGAAATGAGCAGTTCTTC. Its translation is CASSKVWLAGGNEQFF. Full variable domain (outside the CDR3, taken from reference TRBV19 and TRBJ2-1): DGGITQSPKYLFRKEGQNVTLSCEQNLNHDAMYWYRQDPGQGLRLIYYSQIVNDFQKGDIAEGYSVSREKKESFPLTVTSAQKNPTAFYLCASSKVWLAGGNEQFFGPGTRLTVL.

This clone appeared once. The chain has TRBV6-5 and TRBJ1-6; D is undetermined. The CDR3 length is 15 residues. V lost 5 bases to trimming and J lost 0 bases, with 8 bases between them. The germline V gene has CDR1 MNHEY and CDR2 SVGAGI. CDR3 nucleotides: TGTGCCAGCAGTCTCATGGGCTCCTATAATTCACCCCTCCACTTT. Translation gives CASSLMGSYNSPLHF.

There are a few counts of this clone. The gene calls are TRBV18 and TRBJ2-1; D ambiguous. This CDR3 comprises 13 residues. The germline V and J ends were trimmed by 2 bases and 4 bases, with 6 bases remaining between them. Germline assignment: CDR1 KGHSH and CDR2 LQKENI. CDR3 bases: TGTGCCAGCTCACCAGTAGGGTACAATGAGCAGTTCTTC. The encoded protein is CASSPVGYNEQFF.

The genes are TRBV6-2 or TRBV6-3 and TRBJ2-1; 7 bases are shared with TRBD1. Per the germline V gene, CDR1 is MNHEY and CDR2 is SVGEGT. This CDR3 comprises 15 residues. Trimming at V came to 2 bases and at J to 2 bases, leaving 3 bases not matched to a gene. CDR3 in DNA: TGTGCCAGCAGTTACGGGGACAGCCCCTACAATGAGCAGTTCTTC. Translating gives CASSYGDSPYNEQFF.

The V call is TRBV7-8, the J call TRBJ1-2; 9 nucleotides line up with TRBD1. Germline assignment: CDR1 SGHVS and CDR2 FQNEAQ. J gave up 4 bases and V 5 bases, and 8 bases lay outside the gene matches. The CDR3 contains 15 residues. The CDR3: CASSPSGTGLYGYTF. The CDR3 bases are TGTGCCAGCAGCCCCTCCGGGACAGGGCTCTATGGCTACACCTTC.

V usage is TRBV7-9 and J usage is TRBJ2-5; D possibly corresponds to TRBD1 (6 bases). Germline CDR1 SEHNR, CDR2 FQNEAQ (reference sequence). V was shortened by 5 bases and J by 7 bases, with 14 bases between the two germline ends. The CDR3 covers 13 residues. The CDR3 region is CASSPPVGATQYF. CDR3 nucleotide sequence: TGTGCCAGCAGCCCCCCTGTGGGGGCGACCCAGTACTTC.

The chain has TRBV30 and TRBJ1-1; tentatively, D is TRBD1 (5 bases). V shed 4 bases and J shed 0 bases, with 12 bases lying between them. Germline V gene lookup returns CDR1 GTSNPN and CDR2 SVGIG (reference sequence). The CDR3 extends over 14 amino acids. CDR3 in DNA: TGTGCCTGGAATACAGGAGGCTTGAACACTGAAGCTTTCTTT. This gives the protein CAWNTGGLNTEAFF.

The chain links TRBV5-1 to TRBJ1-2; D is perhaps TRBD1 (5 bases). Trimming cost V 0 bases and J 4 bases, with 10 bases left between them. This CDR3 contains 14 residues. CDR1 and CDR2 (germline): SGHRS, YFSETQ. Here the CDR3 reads CASSLAGASYGYTF. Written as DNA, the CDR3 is TGCGCCAGCAGCTTGGCCGGGGCTAGCTATGGCTACACCTTC. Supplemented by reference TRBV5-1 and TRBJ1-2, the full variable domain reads KAGVTQTPRYLIKTRGQQVTLSCSPISGHRSVSWYQQTPGQGLQFLFEYFSETQRNKGNFPGRFSGRQFSNSRSEMNVSTLELGDSALYLCASSLAGASYGYTFGSGTRLTVV.

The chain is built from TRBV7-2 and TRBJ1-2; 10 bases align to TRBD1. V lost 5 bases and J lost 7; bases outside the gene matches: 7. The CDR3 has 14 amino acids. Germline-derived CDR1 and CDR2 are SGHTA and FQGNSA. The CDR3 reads CASSPSGTGAGYTF. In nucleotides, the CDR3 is TGTGCCAGCAGCCCTTCAGGGACAGGGGCTGGCTACACCTTC.

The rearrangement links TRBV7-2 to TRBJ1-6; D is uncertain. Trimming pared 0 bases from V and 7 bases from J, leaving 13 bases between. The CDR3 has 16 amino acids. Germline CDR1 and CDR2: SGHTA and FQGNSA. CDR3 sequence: CASSLAGQEANSPLHF. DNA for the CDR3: TGTGCCAGCAGCTTAGCAGGGCAGGAGGCGAATTCACCCCTCCACTTT.

The DNA for the CDR3 is TGTGCCAGCTCACGGCGTGGGGTGTACGAGCAGTACTTC. Encoded protein: CASSRRGVYEQYF. The rearrangement joins TRBV18 to TRBJ2-7, with D uncertain. Germline lookup yields CDR1 KGHSH and CDR2 LQKENI. With 4 bases removed from V and 4 bases from J, the gap between germline ends came to 11 bases. The CDR3 contains 13 residues.

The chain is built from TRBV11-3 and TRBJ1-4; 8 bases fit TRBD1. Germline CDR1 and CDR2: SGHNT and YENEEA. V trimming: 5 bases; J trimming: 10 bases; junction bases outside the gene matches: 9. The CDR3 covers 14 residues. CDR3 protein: CASSEDREGAKLFF. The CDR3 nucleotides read TGTGCCAGCAGCGAGGACAGGGAAGGTGCAAAACTGTTTTTT. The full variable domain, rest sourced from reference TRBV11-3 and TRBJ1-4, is EAGVVQSPRYKIIEKKQPVAFWCNPISGHNTLYWYLQNLGQGPELLIRYENEEAVDDSQLPKDRFSAERLKGVDSTLKIQPAELGDSAVYLCASSEDREGAKLFFGSGTQLSVL.

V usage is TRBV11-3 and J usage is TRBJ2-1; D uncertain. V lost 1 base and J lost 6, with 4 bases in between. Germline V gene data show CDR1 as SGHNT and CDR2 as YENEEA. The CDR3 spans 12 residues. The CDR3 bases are TGTGCCAGCAGCTTAGTTAGCAATGAGCAGTTCTTC. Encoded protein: CASSLVSNEQFF.

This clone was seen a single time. CDR3 DNA sequence: TGTGCCAGCAGCTTGTTGAACATGGGCAACACTGAAGCTTTCTTT. Its translation: CASSLLNMGNTEAFF. This chain connects TRBV5-4 to TRBJ1-1; D is unresolved. Germline assignment: CDR1 SGHNT and CDR2 YYREEE (reference sequence). This CDR3 spans 15 amino acids. Between the trimmed V and J ends, which lost 1 base and 2 bases, there was a span of 12 bases.

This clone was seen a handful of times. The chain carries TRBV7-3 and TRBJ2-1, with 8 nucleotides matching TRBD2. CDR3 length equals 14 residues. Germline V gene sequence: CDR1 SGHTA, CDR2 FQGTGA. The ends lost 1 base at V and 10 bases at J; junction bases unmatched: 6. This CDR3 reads CASSLMAAGAEQFF. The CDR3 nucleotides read TGTGCCAGCAGCTTAATGGCAGCGGGGGCCGAGCAGTTCTTC.

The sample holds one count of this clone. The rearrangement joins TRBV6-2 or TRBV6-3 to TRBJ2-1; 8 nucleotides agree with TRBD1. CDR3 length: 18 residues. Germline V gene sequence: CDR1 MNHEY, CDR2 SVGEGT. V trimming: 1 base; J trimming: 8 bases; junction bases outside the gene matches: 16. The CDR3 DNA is TGTGCCAGCAGTTACTGGCCTCCAGGGGGCGGGTTTGTCGATGAGCAGTTCTTC. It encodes CASSYWPPGGGFVDEQFF.

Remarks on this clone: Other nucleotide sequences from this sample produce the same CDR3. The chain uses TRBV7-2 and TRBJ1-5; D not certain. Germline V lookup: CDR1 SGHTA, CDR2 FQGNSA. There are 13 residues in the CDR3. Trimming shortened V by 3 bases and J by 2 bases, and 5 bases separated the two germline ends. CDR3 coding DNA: TGTGCCAGCAGCTTGTCGGGCAATCAGCCCCAGCATTTT. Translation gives CASSLSGNQPQHF. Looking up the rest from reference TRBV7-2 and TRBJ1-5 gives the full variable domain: GAGVSQSPSNKVTEKGKDVELRCDPISGHTALYWYRQSLGQGLEFLIYFQGNSAPDKSGLPSDRFSAERTGGSVSTLTIQRTQQEDSAVYLCASSLSGNQPQHFGDGTRLSIL.

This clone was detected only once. The CDR3 DNA is TGTGCCAGCAGCTTGGGCCCTACCCCGGACACTGAAGCTTTCTTT. Translating it yields CASSLGPTPDTEAFF. V is TRBV5-4 and J is TRBJ1-1, with D uncertain. This CDR3 has 15 residues. Trimming took 0 bases from V and 3 from J, leaving 12 bases between them. Germline-derived CDR1 and CDR2 are SGHNT and YYREEE (reference sequence).

This chain's CDR3 is CASSFWGDEQYF. For the CDR3, the DNA is TGTGCCAGCAGTTTCTGGGGGGACGAGCAGTACTTC. The chain has TRBV12-3 or TRBV12-4 and TRBJ2-7; D may be TRBD2 (6 bases). Trimming pared 3 bases from V and 5 bases from J, leaving 8 bases between. This CDR3 spans 12 amino acids.

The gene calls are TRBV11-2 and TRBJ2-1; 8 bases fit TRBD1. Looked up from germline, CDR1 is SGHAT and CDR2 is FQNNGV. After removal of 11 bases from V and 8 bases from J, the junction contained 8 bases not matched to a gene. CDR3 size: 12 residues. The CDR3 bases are TGTGCCGTCTCAGGGGGCGACGATGAGCAGTTCTTC. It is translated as CAVSGGDDEQFF.